Below, 5 T cell receptor beta chains from the same sample are listed, as sequenced in a study of blood T cell repertoires in COVID-19. TCRdb keeps only in-frame clones here, not all; method: immunoSEQ multiplex PCR. The sample shows roughly 200,000 clones, about nine tenths of them seen only once. Sequencing used PBMCs or T cells enriched from blood (not recorded which). The receptors derive from a man aged 25-40 years who had recovered from COVID-19.

The chain has TRBV10-2 and TRBJ1-2, with D perhaps TRBD1 (5 bases). The CDR3 loop spans 11 amino acids. V dropped 10 bases and J dropped 5 bases, with 11 bases sitting between them. Germline values: CDR1 WSHSY, CDR2 SAAADI. CDR3 sequence (DNA): TGCGCCACCCTCGGGACTTATGGCTACACCTTC. This sequence encodes CATLGTYGYTF.

J is TRBJ1-4 and V is TRBV2; D gene uncertain. Trimming left V 2 bases short and J 7 bases short, with 8 bases between. Germline lookup yields CDR1 SNHLY and CDR2 FYNNEI. The CDR3 contains 13 residues. As DNA, the CDR3 is TGTGCCAGCAGTGAACCCCTCGGTGAAAAACTGTTTTTT. Residues: CASSEPLGEKLFF. The full variable domain, in which reference TRBV2 and TRBJ1-4 provide the parts outside the CDR3, is EPEVTQTPSHQVTQMGQEVILRCVPISNHLYFYWYRQILGQKVEFLVSFYNNEISEKSEIFDDQFSVERPDGSNFTLKIRSTKLEDSAMYFCASSEPLGEKLFFGSGTQLSVL.

The J gene is TRBJ2-7, the V gene TRBV6-5; the D gene is possibly TRBD2 (6 bases). This CDR3 region has 14 residues. The germline V gene encodes CDR1 MNHEY and CDR2 SVGAGI. V gave up 2 bases and J gave up 1 base, with 9 bases separating them. The CDR3 loop is CASSYLARSYEQYF. CDR3 DNA sequence: TGTGCCAGCAGTTACCTAGCGAGGTCCTACGAGCAGTACTTC.

This chain connects TRBV3-1 (or the pseudogene TRBV3-2) to TRBJ2-6; the D gene is possibly TRBD1 (6 bases). This CDR3 is 17 amino acids long. V lost 4 bases, J lost 0 bases, and 13 bases lay in between. Germline V gene lookup returns CDR1 LGHDT and CDR2 YNNKEL (reference sequence). Written as DNA, the CDR3 is TGTGCCAGCAGCCCTTTGGGACAAAACTCTGGGGCCAACGTCCTGACTTTC. Protein: CASSPLGQNSGANVLTF.

V gene TRBV6-5 combines with J gene TRBJ2-1; 12 bases are shared with TRBD2. The CDR3 is made up of 15 amino acids. J lost 6 bases, V lost 5 bases, and 5 bases had no gene match. In germline, CDR1 is MNHEY, CDR2 SVGAGI. The chain's CDR3 is CASSRLAGEFNEQFF. CDR3 DNA: TGTGCCAGCAGTCGACTAGCGGGAGAATTCAATGAGCAGTTCTTC.